Listed below are T cell receptor beta chains from one sample, sequenced in a study of T cell changes during pregnancy in multiple sclerosis. Clones were sequenced by immunoSEQ multiplex PCR, and TCRdb holds only the in-frame ones, with some missing. The profile shows approximately 84,000 clones, roughly 93% of them singletons. The material was peripheral blood, obtained in the third trimester of pregnancy. Receptor source: a female donor with multiple sclerosis, enrolled in a pregnancy study. The CDR3 runs from the conserved cysteine through the conserved F or W. A D gene is named only where the DNA matches it firmly.

len: 14
v_gene: TRBV5-6
j_gene: TRBJ2-1
d_gene: TRBD1
CDR3aa: CASSWPTGNNEQFF

len: 13
v_gene: TRBV7-9
j_gene: TRBJ1-2
d_gene: -
CDR3aa: CASSQGQTGGYTF

len: 20
v_gene: TRBV2
j_gene: TRBJ2-5
d_gene: TRBD2
CDR3aa: CASRPTGTSGSAWVKETQYF

len: 15
v_gene: TRBV29-1
j_gene: -
d_gene: TRBD1
CDR3aa: CSVEDLGQGSYEQYF

len: 14
v_gene: TRBV7-8
j_gene: TRBJ1-1
d_gene: -
CDR3aa: CASSLRWGPTEAFF

len: 14
v_gene: TRBV30
j_gene: TRBJ2-3
d_gene: -
CDR3aa: CAWSVGTKADTQYF

len: 16
v_gene: TRBV5-1
j_gene: TRBJ2-1
d_gene: TRBD2
CDR3aa: CASRSRTSGGANEQFF

len: 17
v_gene: TRBV7-8
j_gene: TRBJ1-6
d_gene: TRBD1
CDR3aa: CASSPTGESSYNSPLHF

len: 14
v_gene: TRBV5-6
j_gene: TRBJ1-3
d_gene: TRBD1
CDR3aa: CASSFGTGGNTIYF

len: 16
v_gene: TRBV7-6
j_gene: TRBJ2-1
d_gene: -
CDR3aa: CASSGQGGLAYNEQFF

len: 14
v_gene: TRBV5-6
j_gene: TRBJ1-1
d_gene: -
CDR3aa: CASSFRQVNTEAFF

len: 13
v_gene: TRBV9
j_gene: TRBJ2-3
d_gene: -
CDR3aa: CASSVGQGDTQYF

len: 17
v_gene: TRBV27
j_gene: TRBJ2-3
d_gene: TRBD1
CDR3aa: CASSLRGMTGGLDTQYF

len: 15
v_gene: TRBV6-1
j_gene: TRBJ2-1
d_gene: TRBD1
CDR3aa: CASREPGQIYNEQFF

len: 16
v_gene: TRBV7-2
j_gene: TRBJ1-2
d_gene: -
CDR3aa: CASSSADSSRRGGYTF

len: 15
v_gene: TRBV6-1
j_gene: TRBJ1-5
d_gene: -
CDR3aa: CASARQATSNQPQHF

len: 19
v_gene: TRBV7-2
j_gene: TRBJ2-6
d_gene: TRBD1
CDR3aa: CAIPPLRDRGISGANVLTF

len: 13
v_gene: TRBV9
j_gene: TRBJ2-5
d_gene: -
CDR3aa: CASQEGGQETQYF

len: 16
v_gene: TRBV5-1
j_gene: TRBJ2-6
d_gene: -
CDR3aa: CASSLGHLSGANVLTF

len: 15
v_gene: TRBV5-1
j_gene: TRBJ2-2
d_gene: -
CDR3aa: CASSPTGKNTGELFF

len: 16
v_gene: TRBV6-5
j_gene: TRBJ1-6
d_gene: -
CDR3aa: CASSSGVSSYNSPLHF

len: 12
v_gene: TRBV7-2
j_gene: TRBJ2-4
d_gene: -
CDR3aa: CASSLTQTPMYF

len: 16
v_gene: TRBV5-6
j_gene: TRBJ2-3
d_gene: TRBD2
CDR3aa: CASSFLGTSGTDTQYF

len: 15
v_gene: TRBV19
j_gene: TRBJ1-5
d_gene: -
CDR3aa: CASSIDLENNQPQHF

len: 11
v_gene: TRBV7-8
j_gene: TRBJ1-1
d_gene: -
CDR3aa: CASLKSTEAFF

len: 16
v_gene: TRBV9
j_gene: TRBJ2-3
d_gene: TRBD2
CDR3aa: CASSVARAGGVDTQYF

len: 15
v_gene: TRBV18
j_gene: TRBJ1-1
d_gene: TRBD1
CDR3aa: CASSPEAGGETEAFF

len: 15
v_gene: TRBV5-6
j_gene: TRBJ2-1
d_gene: TRBD1
CDR3aa: CASANAGQGSYEQFF

len: 17
v_gene: TRBV7-3
j_gene: TRBJ2-1
d_gene: TRBD1
CDR3aa: CASSLFSGTGRFNEQFF

len: 17
v_gene: TRBV18
j_gene: TRBJ2-2
d_gene: TRBD1
CDR3aa: CASSQTGTGQFGGELFF

len: 13
v_gene: TRBV19
j_gene: TRBJ1-2
d_gene: -
CDR3aa: CASRTQGSDGYTF

len: 10
v_gene: TRBV11-2
j_gene: TRBJ1-3
d_gene: -
CDR3aa: CASRRDTIYF

len: 13
v_gene: TRBV13
j_gene: TRBJ2-7
d_gene: TRBD2
CDR3aa: CASSWGLDYEQYF

len: 18
v_gene: TRBV19
j_gene: TRBJ1-4
d_gene: -
CDR3aa: CASSRPSRVHSSNEKLFF

len: 16
v_gene: TRBV6-6
j_gene: TRBJ1-3
d_gene: TRBD1
CDR3aa: CASSFARDRGRNTIYF